This T cell receptor beta chain was captured by sequencing in a study of cytomegalovirus exposure and HLA in healthy donors. Overall study findings and caveats: TCR beta chains numbering more than 150 were designated cytomegalovirus-associated.

In the case of this clone: The antigen remains unidentified.

The CDR3 runs 14 residues. Trimming cost V 6 bases and J 5 bases; bases outside gene matches: 5. CDR1 LNHDA and CDR2 SQIVND come from the germline V gene (reference sequence). The PCR contained 60 Vbeta and 13 Jbeta primers. The assay was immunoSEQ multiplex PCR, and TCRdb's table has in-frame clones only and misses some. The repertoire holds about 170,000 clones, with roughly 71% as singletons. Material for sequencing was PBMCs. This sequence originates from a girl aged 10 to 17 in good health and CMV-seronegative. The chain uses TRBV19 and TRBJ2-5; 11 bases are shared with TRBD2. The CDR3, as DNA: TGTGCCAGTAGAGGTAGCGGGGGGGTTGAGACCCAGTACTTC. Amino acid sequence: CASRGSGGVETQYF.